A single sample gave rise to the 29 T cell receptor beta chains below, sequenced in a study of blood T cell repertoires in COVID-19. Sequencing was performed with immunoSEQ multiplex PCR; in TCRdb, only in-frame clones are kept and a portion is missing. The sample lists roughly 330,000 clones, 85% to 90% occurring once. Sequenced input: peripheral blood. These receptors all come from a woman aged 50 to 65 with active or convalescent COVID-19.

On this clone itself: The identical CDR3 is also encoded by other nucleotide sequences in the sample. The chain employs TRBV5-4 and TRBJ1-1; no reliable D call. The CDR3 is 13 residues long. Germline CDR1 SGHNT, CDR2 YYREEE (reference sequence). Between the trimmed V and J ends, which lost 4 bases and 1 base, there was a span of 8 bases. The CDR3 reads CASSLAGNTEAFF. CDR3 bases: TGTGCCAGCAGCCTAGCGGGGAACACTGAAGCTTTCTTT.

CDR3 sequence (DNA): TGTGCCAGCAGTGAAGGAGGGACAGGGGGCACTGAAGCTTTCTTT. It codes for CASSEGGTGGTEAFF. This chain joins TRBV6-1 and TRBJ1-1; 11 nucleotides align to TRBD1. The CDR3 length is 15 residues. Per the germline V gene, CDR1 is MNHNS and CDR2 is SASEGT. The ends lost 1 base at V and 4 bases at J; junction bases unmatched: 2.

The chain has TRBV4-1 and TRBJ2-4, with D perhaps matching TRBD1 (5 bases). The CDR3 totals 16 residues. Germline V gene lookup returns CDR1 MGHRA and CDR2 YSYEKL. Trimming shortened V by 5 bases and J by 8 bases, and 22 bases separated the two germline ends. CDR3 residues: CASSFQARVVKDIQYF. The CDR3, as DNA: TGCGCCAGCAGCTTTCAAGCCAGGGTCGTCAAGGACATTCAGTACTTC.

The rearrangement links TRBV12-3 or TRBV12-4 to TRBJ1-1; 9 bases fit TRBD1. J gave up 5 bases and V 7 bases, and 5 bases lay outside the gene matches. The CDR3 has 13 residues. The CDR3 region has the DNA TGTGCCAGCACCCCGGGGACAGGGACTGAAGCTTTCTTT. It is translated as CASTPGTGTEAFF.

The J gene is TRBJ1-5, the V gene TRBV19; the D gene is possibly TRBD1 (6 bases). The germline CDR1 and CDR2 sequences are LNHDA and SQIVND (reference sequence). The CDR3 has 15 residues. V was pared by 2 bases and J by 3 bases, with 11 bases between. CDR3 residues: CASSIRTENNQPQHF. CDR3 DNA sequence: TGTGCCAGTAGTATAAGGACAGAGAACAATCAGCCCCAGCATTTT.

The chain carries TRBV10-3 and TRBJ2-7; maybe TRBD1 (6 bases). CDR1 is ENHRY, CDR2 SYGVKD, per germline. Trimming took 3 bases from V and 5 from J, leaving 14 bases between them. The CDR3 runs to 14 residues. The CDR3 DNA reads as TGTGCCATCAGTGAAAGTCAGGGGACCCACGAGCAGTACTTC. Translated: CAISESQGTHEQYF.

The rearrangement joins TRBV4-1 to TRBJ1-3; D perhaps matches TRBD1 (5 bases). The germline V gene has CDR1 MGHRA and CDR2 YSYEKL. This CDR3 region has 16 residues. Trimming left V 4 bases short and J 3 bases short, with 16 bases between. This CDR3 is CASSLNHGRVGNTIYF. The CDR3 bases are TGCGCCAGCAGCCTTAACCATGGCAGGGTTGGAAACACCATATATTTT.

The table lists this clone with a few counts. The chain carries TRBV24-1 and TRBJ2-1; no clear D gene. V was trimmed by 5 bases and J by 7 bases, leaving 5 bases between them. The germline V gene encodes CDR1 KGHDR and CDR2 SFDVKD. CDR3 length: 11 amino acids. The DNA of the CDR3 is TGTGCCACCAGTGCGGGTAATGAGCAGTTCTTC. It encodes CATSAGNEQFF.

The rearrangement uses TRBV7-2 and TRBJ2-7; 10 nucleotides agree with TRBD2. The V gene end was trimmed by 4 bases and the J gene end by 2 bases; junction bases not matched to a gene: 14. The CDR3 consists of 18 residues. Germline-derived CDR1 and CDR2 are SGHTA and FQGNSA. CDR3 nucleotide sequence: TGTGCCAGCAGCTCCCCGGGCGGGCTAGCGGGAGTCCCCTACGAGCAGTACTTC. Translating gives CASSSPGGLAGVPYEQYF.

The genes are TRBV5-1 and TRBJ2-7; 7 positions match TRBD1. Germline CDR1 is SGHRS and CDR2 is YFSETQ. The CDR3 runs 16 residues. After removal of 2 bases from V and 0 bases from J, the junction contained 8 bases not matched to a gene. Written as DNA, the CDR3 is TGCGCCAGCAGCTTTGGGCCGGACAGGCCCTCCTACGAGCAGTACTTC. This encodes CASSFGPDRPSYEQYF. The complete variable domain, with remaining parts taken from reference TRBV5-1 and TRBJ2-7, reads KAGVTQTPRYLIKTRGQQVTLSCSPISGHRSVSWYQQTPGQGLQFLFEYFSETQRNKGNFPGRFSGRQFSNSRSEMNVSTLELGDSALYLCASSFGPDRPSYEQYFGPGTRLTVT.

V gene TRBV7-8 combines with J gene TRBJ2-1; 12 bases match TRBD2. V was pared by 5 bases and J by 4 bases, with 12 bases of the junction left unmatched. This CDR3 comprises 18 residues. CDR1 is SGHVS and CDR2 is FQNEAQ in the germline V gene. CDR3 amino acids: CASSLGLAGFGGYNEQFF. The DNA for the CDR3 is TGTGCCAGCAGCCTGGGACTAGCGGGTTTTGGAGGGTACAATGAGCAGTTCTTC.

The chain joins TRBV30 to TRBJ1-4; D is perhaps TRBD1 (6 bases). Trimming took off 0 bases at V and 5 bases at J, with 13 bases between the two ends. The CDR3 is 15 residues long. Germline V gene lookup returns CDR1 GTSNPN and CDR2 SVGIG (reference sequence). The CDR3 region has the DNA TGTGCCTGGAGTGTACCTGGGGGCCGGAATGAAAAACTGTTTTTT. Protein: CAWSVPGGRNEKLFF.

The rearrangement links TRBV7-9 to TRBJ1-1; D perhaps matches TRBD1 (6 bases). V was clipped by 5 bases and J by 9 bases, with 16 bases between them. CDR3 length equals 13 residues. From germline, CDR1 is SEHNR and CDR2 FQNEAQ (reference sequence). Here the CDR3 DNA reads TGTGCCAGCAGCCCCCAACAGGGTTTTAAAGCTTTCTTT. Protein product: CASSPQQGFKAFF.

The rearrangement uses TRBV7-9 and TRBJ2-7; D is undetermined. In germline, CDR1 is SEHNR, CDR2 FQNEAQ (reference sequence). The CDR3 sequence is 13 residues long. Trimming left V 1 base short and J 7 bases short, with 11 bases between. The CDR3 is CASSLVAREEQYF. In DNA, the CDR3 is TGTGCCAGCAGCTTAGTTGCCCGTGAGGAGCAGTACTTC.

Points on this clone: The same CDR3 is also encoded by other DNA sequences in this sample. The V call is TRBV7-2, the J call TRBJ1-5; D may be TRBD1 (6 bases). Germline assignment: CDR1 SGHTA and CDR2 FQGNSA. The V end lost 1 base, the J end lost 2 bases, and 9 bases lay between the germline ends. CDR3 length: 15 amino acids. CDR3 residues: CASSLESGGNQPQHF. The CDR3 DNA is TGTGCCAGCAGCTTAGAGTCAGGGGGCAATCAGCCCCAGCATTTT. The complete variable domain, with remaining parts taken from reference TRBV7-2 and TRBJ1-5, reads GAGVSQSPSNKVTEKGKDVELRCDPISGHTALYWYRQSLGQGLEFLIYFQGNSAPDKSGLPSDRFSAERTGGSVSTLTIQRTQQEDSAVYLCASSLESGGNQPQHFGDGTRLSIL.

The rearrangement joins TRBV9 to TRBJ2-6; D is possibly TRBD1 (5 bases). The ends were cut back, 3 bases at V and 3 bases at J, with 10 bases in the middle. Germline assignment: CDR1 SGDLS and CDR2 YYNGEE. The CDR3 totals 15 residues. CDR3 sequence: CASSASRGGANVLTF. The CDR3 nucleotides are TGTGCCAGCAGCGCATCTAGGGGTGGGGCCAACGTCCTGACTTTC.

J is TRBJ1-1 and V is TRBV7-6; D not certain. CDR1 and CDR2 from the germline V gene are SGHVS and FNYEAQ. The V and J ends lost 5 bases and 3 bases respectively, with 10 bases between them. This CDR3 contains 13 residues. The CDR3 DNA is TGTGCCAGCAGCCCCACACCCGACACTGAAGCTTTCTTT. Translation: CASSPTPDTEAFF.

The chain combines TRBV5-1 with TRBJ1-2, with D possibly matching TRBD1 (5 bases). V dropped 4 bases and J dropped 6 bases, with 19 bases sitting between them. Germline CDR1 and CDR2: SGHRS and YFSETQ. CDR3 size: 15 residues. CDR3 region: CASSPFTGVENGYTF. The CDR3 DNA sequence: TGCGCCAGCAGCCCATTCACGGGGGTGGAGAATGGCTACACCTTC.

The chain is built from TRBV5-5 and TRBJ2-5; 9 positions match TRBD1. The length of the CDR3 is 13 residues. The V and J ends lost 3 bases and 7 bases, in that order; junction bases with no gene match: 4. Germline V CDR1 and CDR2: SGHKS, YYEKEE (reference sequence). The CDR3 nucleotides are TGTGCCAGCAGCTGGACAGGGGACGGGACCCAGTACTTC. It yields the protein CASSWTGDGTQYF.

The chain carries TRBV27 and TRBJ1-2; D unresolved. The CDR3 is 13 residues long. Germline lookup yields CDR1 MNHEY and CDR2 SMNVEV (reference sequence). Trimming shortened V by 2 bases and J by 3 bases, and 7 bases separated the two germline ends. CDR3 nucleotide sequence: TGTGCCAGCAGTTTAAATGAGGACTATGGCTACACCTTC. Translating it yields CASSLNEDYGYTF.

The V gene is TRBV10-3, the J gene TRBJ2-3, with 7 nucleotides matching TRBD2. The V gene end was trimmed by 8 bases and the J gene end by 2 bases; junction bases not matched to a gene: 10. Germline V gene lookup returns CDR1 ENHRY and CDR2 SYGVKD. The CDR3 is made up of 15 amino acids. This chain's CDR3 is CAIGGKAGPTDTQYF. The CDR3 DNA follows: TGTGCCATCGGGGGAAAAGCGGGACCCACAGATACGCAGTATTTT.

The gene calls are TRBV7-2 and TRBJ1-1; D is undetermined. The CDR3 loop spans 13 amino acids. The V gene's germline CDR1 is SGHTA and CDR2 FQGNSA. V dropped 5 bases and J dropped 3 bases, with 10 bases sitting between them. The CDR3 here is CASSTRHDTEAFF. The CDR3 bases are TGTGCCAGCAGCACCCGACACGACACTGAAGCTTTCTTT.

The chain recombines TRBV7-2 with TRBJ2-5; TRBD1 aligns across 8 bases. The CDR3 contains 14 residues. V trimming: 1 base; J trimming: 4 bases; junction bases outside the gene matches: 2. Per germline, CDR1 SGHTA and CDR2 FQGNSA. This CDR3 reads CASSLDDRGETQYF. The DNA of the CDR3 is TGTGCCAGCAGCTTAGATGACAGGGGAGAGACCCAGTACTTC.

The rearrangement uses TRBV7-3 and TRBJ2-3, with D possibly TRBD2 on 5 matching bases. Between the trimmed V and J ends, which lost 0 bases and 6 bases, there was a span of 7 bases. The CDR3 loop spans 13 amino acids. The germline gives CDR1 SGHTA, CDR2 FQGTGA. CDR3 region: CASSLTGEDTQYF. The DNA for the CDR3 is TGTGCCAGCAGCTTAACGGGAGAGGATACGCAGTATTTT. Full variable domain (outside the CDR3, taken from reference TRBV7-3 and TRBJ2-3): GAGVSQTPSNKVTEKGKYVELRCDPISGHTALYWYRQSLGQGPEFLIYFQGTGAADDSGLPNDRFFAVRPEGSVSTLKIQRTERGDSAVYLCASSLTGEDTQYFGPGTRLTVL.

This clone was observed once. The rearrangement uses TRBV7-6 and TRBJ2-2, with D tentatively TRBD1 (5 bases). Trimming shortened V by 1 base and J by 6 bases, and 6 bases separated the two germline ends. Germline V gene sequence: CDR1 SGHVS, CDR2 FNYEAQ. This CDR3 has 13 residues. This chain's CDR3 is CASSLEGSGELFF. The CDR3 DNA follows: TGTGCCAGCAGCTTAGAGGGGTCCGGGGAGCTGTTTTTT.

The V call is TRBV28, the J call TRBJ1-1; perhaps TRBD1 as D (6 bases). The CDR3 contains 13 residues. Trimming took 5 bases from V and 4 from J, leaving 11 bases between them. Germline V gene data show CDR1 as MDHEN and CDR2 as SYDVKM. The CDR3 protein is CASSLRGATEAFF. The CDR3 DNA reads as TGTGCCAGCAGTCTGCGGGGGGCCACTGAAGCTTTCTTT.

The chain combines TRBV18 with TRBJ1-2; 10 bases fit TRBD1. This CDR3 spans 15 amino acids. V dropped 5 bases and J dropped 4; count of bases not matched to a gene: 7. CDR1 KGHSH and CDR2 LQKENI come from the germline V gene. Here the CDR3 reads CASSSQTGGVYGYTF. CDR3 coding DNA: TGTGCCAGCTCATCCCAGACAGGGGGCGTCTATGGCTACACCTTC.

The chain recombines TRBV3-1 (or the pseudogene TRBV3-2) with TRBJ2-7; 7 bases match TRBD2. Germline V lookup: CDR1 LGHDT, CDR2 YNNKEL (reference sequence). This CDR3 has 13 residues. After removal of 3 bases from V and 6 bases from J, the junction contained 5 bases not matched to a gene. CDR3 sequence (DNA): TGTGCCAGCAGCCAGCACACTAGCGCCGAGCAGTACTTC. As protein: CASSQHTSAEQYF.

This chain links TRBV19 with TRBJ2-7, with 7 positions matching TRBD1. Trimming removed 3 bases from V and 1 base from J; junction bases left unmatched: 6. The CDR3 is made up of 15 amino acids. Per germline, CDR1 LNHDA and CDR2 SQIVND (reference sequence). CDR3 DNA: TGTGCCAGTAGTATCCGACAGGGAACGTCCTACGAGCAGTACTTC. It yields the protein CASSIRQGTSYEQYF.